The rows below give T cell receptor beta chains drawn from one sample of a study of human T cells and chemical hapten exposure. TCRdb reprocessed the RACE reads via MiXCR and lists one record per CDR3 protein. The profile shows around 100,000 distinct CDR3 sequences, approximately 10% of them singletons. Source: whole blood, taken in connection with sensitization to the hapten diphenylcyclopropenone (DPC). The receptors originated from a woman in her thirties or forties with alopecia areata. Some clones in this sample may be carry-over from other donors' samples. Each CDR3 is given with its conserved first and last residue. A D gene is named only where the DNA matches it firmly. Clone size, where shown, is once, few, many, or a class for clones that have expanded.

CDR3aa | CDR3nt | d_gene | j_gene | v_gene | abundance
CASSETGNSGNTIYF | TGTGCCAGCAGCGAGACAGGGAACTCTGGAAACACCATATATTTT | TRBD1 | TRBJ1-3 | TRBV11-2 | NA
CASSIDPGQPQHF | TGTGCCAGTAGTATAGACCCGGGACAGCCCCAGCATTTT | NA | TRBJ1-5 | TRBV19 | many
CASSPRQGTNEKLFF | TGTGCCAGCAGTCCCCGACAGGGGACTAATGAAAAACTGTTTTTT | TRBD1 | TRBJ1-4 | TRBV12-3/TRBV12-4 | many
CASSYENTEAFF | TGTGCCAGCTCGTACGAGAACACTGAAGCTTTCTTT | NA | TRBJ1-1 | TRBV18 | many
CASSAMDRGRFPEAFF | TGTGCCAGCAGCGCTATGGACAGGGGGCGGTTTCCTGAAGCTTTCTTT | TRBD1 | TRBJ1-1 | TRBV9 | NA
CASSQQGTGTGELFF | TGTGCCAGCAGCCAACAGGGAACGGGTACCGGGGAGCTGTTTTTT | NA | TRBJ2-2 | TRBV7-6 | few
CATSGRTSGRIVDIQYF | TGTGCCACCAGCGGCCGGACTAGCGGGAGAATCGTTGACATTCAGTACTTC | TRBD2 | TRBJ2-4 | TRBV15 | many
CSVDRDGKTQYF | TGCAGCGTGGACAGGGACGGGAAGACCCAGTACTTC | TRBD1 | TRBJ2-5 | TRBV29-1 | NA
CATSASRGPGTEAFF | TGTGCCACCAGTGCCTCTAGGGGGCCGGGCACTGAAGCTTTCTTT | TRBD1 | TRBJ1-1 | TRBV24-1 | many
CSARPGAETQYF | TGCAGTGCTAGACCGGGTGCAGAGACCCAGTACTTC | NA | TRBJ2-5 | TRBV20-1 | NA
CSARPQGHGEYGYTF | TGCAGTGCTAGGCCACAGGGCCATGGGGAGTATGGCTACACCTTC | NA | TRBJ1-2 | TRBV20-1 | NA
CASSPRLGSAGELFF | TGTGCCAGCAGCCCACGACTAGGTTCCGCCGGGGAGCTGTTTTTT | NA | TRBJ2-2 | TRBV11-3 | NA
CASSLGKGLQETQYF | TGTGCCAGCAGCTTAGGGAAGGGTCTCCAAGAGACCCAGTACTTC | NA | TRBJ2-5 | TRBV7-9 | many
CASSNPPGGGQYF | TGTGCCAGCAGCAATCCTCCAGGCGGAGGGCAGTACTTC | NA | TRBJ2-7 | TRBV11-2 | few
CASSLAKTPGFF | TGTGCCAGCAGCTTAGCGAAGACTCCGGGATTCTTC | NA | TRBJ2-1 | TRBV7-8 | many
CASSPYWDRGPNSPLHF | TGTGCCAGCAGTCCTTATTGGGACAGGGGGCCTAATTCACCCCTCCACTTT | TRBD1 | TRBJ1-6 | TRBV25-1 | NA
CASSATGTEVSGELFF | TGTGCCAGCAGTGCCACCGGGACTGAGGTCTCCGGGGAGCTGTTTTTT | NA | TRBJ2-2 | TRBV6-1 | NA
CASSLLPSSYNEQFF | TGTGCCAGCAGCTTGCTACCTTCCTCCTACAATGAGCAGTTCTTC | NA | TRBJ2-1 | TRBV5-6 | few
CASSLPGLARGTGELFF | TGCGCCAGCAGCCTCCCGGGGCTAGCGCGCGGCACCGGGGAGCTGTTTTTT | NA | TRBJ2-2 | TRBV5-1 | few
CASSQINRGLDEQYF | TGTGCCAGCAGCCAGATTAACAGGGGGCTCGACGAGCAGTACTTC | TRBD1 | TRBJ2-7 | TRBV14 | few
CASRLQRRTEAFF | TGTGCCAGCAGGCTGCAGAGAAGGACTGAAGCTTTCTTT | NA | TRBJ1-1 | TRBV6-1 | NA
CASSYGLAGGTPYEQYF | TGTGCCAGCAGTTACGGACTGGCGGGGGGGACCCCCTACGAGCAGTACTTC | TRBD2 | TRBJ2-7 | TRBV6-5 | few
CASSERRTYEQYF | TGTGCCAGCAGCGAACGCCGGACCTACGAGCAGTACTTC | NA | TRBJ2-7 | TRBV7-2 | few
CASSIGGAQETQYF | TGTGCCAGTAGTATAGGGGGGGCCCAAGAGACCCAGTACTTC | NA | TRBJ2-5 | TRBV19 | few
CASSLGISSTDTQYF | TGTGCCAGCAGCTTGGGGATCTCTAGCACAGATACGCAGTATTTT | NA | TRBJ2-3 | TRBV7-9 | many
CASSVNRGTNEKLFF | TGTGCCAGCAGCGTAAACAGGGGGACTAATGAAAAACTGTTTTTT | TRBD1 | TRBJ1-4 | TRBV9 | NA
CASSLERETQYF | TGTGCCAGCAGCTTAGAACGAGAGACCCAGTACTTC | NA | TRBJ2-5 | TRBV11-2 | few
CASSYPPSSGMADTQYF | TGTGCCAGCAGTTACCCTCCATCTAGCGGGATGGCAGATACGCAGTATTTT | TRBD2 | TRBJ2-3 | TRBV6-5 | few
CASSARTGGVSEAFF | TGTGCCAGCAGCGCCAGGACAGGGGGCGTTTCTGAAGCTTTCTTT | TRBD1 | TRBJ1-1 | TRBV9 | NA